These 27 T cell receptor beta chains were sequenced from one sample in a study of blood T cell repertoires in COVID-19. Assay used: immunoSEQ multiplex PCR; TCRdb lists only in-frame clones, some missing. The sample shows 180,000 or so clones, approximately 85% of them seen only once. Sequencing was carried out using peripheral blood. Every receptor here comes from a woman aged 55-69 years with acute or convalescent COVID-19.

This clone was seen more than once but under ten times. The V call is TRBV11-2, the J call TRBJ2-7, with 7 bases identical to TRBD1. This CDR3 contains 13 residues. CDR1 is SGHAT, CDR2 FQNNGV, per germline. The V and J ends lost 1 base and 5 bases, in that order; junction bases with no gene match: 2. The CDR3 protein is CASSLVGQNEQYF. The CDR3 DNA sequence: TGTGCCAGCAGCTTAGTGGGACAGAACGAGCAGTACTTC.

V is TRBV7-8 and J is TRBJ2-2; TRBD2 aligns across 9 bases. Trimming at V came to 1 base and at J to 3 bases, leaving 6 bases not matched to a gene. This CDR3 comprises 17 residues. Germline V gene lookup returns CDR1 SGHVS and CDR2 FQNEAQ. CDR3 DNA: TGTGCCAGCAGCTTAGAGAACCAGCGGGGGGACACCGGGGAGCTGTTTTTT. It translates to CASSLENQRGDTGELFF.

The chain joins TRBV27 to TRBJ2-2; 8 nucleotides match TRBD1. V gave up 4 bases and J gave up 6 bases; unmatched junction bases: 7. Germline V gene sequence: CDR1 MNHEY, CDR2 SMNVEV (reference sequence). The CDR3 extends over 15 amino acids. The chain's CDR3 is CASSSHPTGAGELFF. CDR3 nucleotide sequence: TGTGCCAGCAGTTCCCATCCGACAGGGGCCGGGGAGCTGTTTTTT.

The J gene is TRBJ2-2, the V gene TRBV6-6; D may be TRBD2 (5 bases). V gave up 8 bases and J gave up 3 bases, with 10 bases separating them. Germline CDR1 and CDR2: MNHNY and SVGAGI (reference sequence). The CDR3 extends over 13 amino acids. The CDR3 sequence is CASGGLDTGELFF. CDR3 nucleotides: TGTGCCAGCGGCGGACTCGACACCGGGGAGCTGTTTTTT.

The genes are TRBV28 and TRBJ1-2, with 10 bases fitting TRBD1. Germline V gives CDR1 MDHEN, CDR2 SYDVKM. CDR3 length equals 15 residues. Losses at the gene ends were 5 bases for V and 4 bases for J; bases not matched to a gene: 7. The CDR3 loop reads CASSTTGGIGYGYTF. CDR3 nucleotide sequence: TGTGCCAGCAGTACGACAGGGGGCATTGGCTATGGCTACACCTTC.

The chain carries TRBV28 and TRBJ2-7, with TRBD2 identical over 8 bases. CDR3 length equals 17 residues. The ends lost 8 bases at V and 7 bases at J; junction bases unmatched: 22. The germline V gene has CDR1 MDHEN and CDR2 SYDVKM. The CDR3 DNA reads TGTGCCAGCGGACCGTCCGGGCCGGGAGCGGGGGTTTGGGAGCAGTACGTC. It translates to CASGPSGPGAGVWEQYV.

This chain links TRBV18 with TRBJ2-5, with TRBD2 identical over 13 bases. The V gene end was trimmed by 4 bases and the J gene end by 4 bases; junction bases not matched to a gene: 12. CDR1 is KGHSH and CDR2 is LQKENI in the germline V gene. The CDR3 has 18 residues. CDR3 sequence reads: CASSRRTSGGPPRETQYF. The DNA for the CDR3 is TGTGCCAGCTCACGAAGGACTAGCGGGGGCCCCCCTCGAGAGACCCAGTACTTC. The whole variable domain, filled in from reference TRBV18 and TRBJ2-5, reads NAGVMQNPRHLVRRRGQEARLRCSPMKGHSHVYWYRQLPEEGLKFMVYLQKENIIDESGMPKERFSAEFPKEGPSILRIQQVVRGDSAAYFCASSRRTSGGPPRETQYFGPGTRLLVL.

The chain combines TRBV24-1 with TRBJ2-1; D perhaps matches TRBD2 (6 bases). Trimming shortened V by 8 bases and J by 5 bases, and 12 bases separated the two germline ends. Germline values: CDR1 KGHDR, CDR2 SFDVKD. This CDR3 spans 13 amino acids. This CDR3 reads CATTTRGNNEQFF. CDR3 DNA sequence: TGTGCCACCACGACTAGAGGGAACAATGAGCAGTTCTTC.

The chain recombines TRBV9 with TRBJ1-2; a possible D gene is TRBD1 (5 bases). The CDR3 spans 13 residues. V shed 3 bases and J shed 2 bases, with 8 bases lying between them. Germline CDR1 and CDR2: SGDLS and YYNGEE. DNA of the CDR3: TGTGCCAGCAGCGAGGGGTCGAACTATGGCTACACCTTC. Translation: CASSEGSNYGYTF.

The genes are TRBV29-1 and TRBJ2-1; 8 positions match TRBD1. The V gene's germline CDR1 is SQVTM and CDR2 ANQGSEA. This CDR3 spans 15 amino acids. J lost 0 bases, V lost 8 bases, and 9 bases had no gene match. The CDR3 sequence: CSLQGAENSYNEQFF. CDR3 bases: TGCAGCCTCCAGGGGGCGGAGAACTCCTACAATGAGCAGTTCTTC.

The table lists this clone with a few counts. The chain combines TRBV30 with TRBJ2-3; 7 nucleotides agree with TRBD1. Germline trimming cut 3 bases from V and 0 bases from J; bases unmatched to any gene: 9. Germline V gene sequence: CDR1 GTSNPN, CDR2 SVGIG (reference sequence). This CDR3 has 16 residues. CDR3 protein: CAWSQGQDASTDTQYF. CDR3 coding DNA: TGTGCCTGGAGCCAAGGACAGGATGCTAGCACAGATACGCAGTATTTT. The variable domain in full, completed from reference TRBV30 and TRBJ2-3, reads SQTIHQWPATLVQPVGSPLSLECTVEGTSNPNLYWYRQAAGRGLQLLFYSVGIGQISSEVPQNLSASRPQDRQFILSSKKLLLSDSGFYLCAWSQGQDASTDTQYFGPGTRLTVL.

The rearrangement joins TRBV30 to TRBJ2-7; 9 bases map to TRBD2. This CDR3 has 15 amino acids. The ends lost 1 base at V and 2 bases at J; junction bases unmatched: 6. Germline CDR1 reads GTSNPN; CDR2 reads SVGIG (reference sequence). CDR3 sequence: CAWSASGNPTYEQYF. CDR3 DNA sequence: TGTGCCTGGAGTGCTAGCGGGAACCCAACCTACGAGCAGTACTTC. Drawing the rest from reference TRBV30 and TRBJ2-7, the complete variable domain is SQTIHQWPATLVQPVGSPLSLECTVEGTSNPNLYWYRQAAGRGLQLLFYSVGIGQISSEVPQNLSASRPQDRQFILSSKKLLLSDSGFYLCAWSASGNPTYEQYFGPGTRLTVT.

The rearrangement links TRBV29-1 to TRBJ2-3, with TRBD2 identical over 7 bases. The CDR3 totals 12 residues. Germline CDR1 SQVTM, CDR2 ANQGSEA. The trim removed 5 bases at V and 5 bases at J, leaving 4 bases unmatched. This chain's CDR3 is CSVRGGVDTQYF. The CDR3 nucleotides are TGCAGCGTTCGGGGAGGGGTAGATACGCAGTATTTT.

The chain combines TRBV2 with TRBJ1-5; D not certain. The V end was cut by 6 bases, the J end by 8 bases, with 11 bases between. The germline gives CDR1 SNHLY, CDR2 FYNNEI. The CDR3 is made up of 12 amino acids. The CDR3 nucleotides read TGTGCCAGCAGATTGTTTTTAGAGCCCCAGCATTTT. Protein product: CASRLFLEPQHF.

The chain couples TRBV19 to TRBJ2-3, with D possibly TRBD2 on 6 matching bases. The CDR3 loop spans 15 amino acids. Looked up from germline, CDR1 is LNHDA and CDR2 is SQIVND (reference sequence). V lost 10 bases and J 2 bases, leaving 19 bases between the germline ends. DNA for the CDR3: TGTGCCACCCAGCTAGCGTTGGGAAACACAGATACGCAGTATTTT. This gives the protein CATQLALGNTDTQYF.

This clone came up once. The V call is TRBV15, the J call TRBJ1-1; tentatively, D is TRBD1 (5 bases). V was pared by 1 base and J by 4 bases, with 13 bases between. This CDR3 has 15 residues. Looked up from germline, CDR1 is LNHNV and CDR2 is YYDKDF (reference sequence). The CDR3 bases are TGTGCCACCAGCAGAGGGGGCCGGGCGTCCACTGAAGCTTTCTTT. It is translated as CATSRGGRASTEAFF.

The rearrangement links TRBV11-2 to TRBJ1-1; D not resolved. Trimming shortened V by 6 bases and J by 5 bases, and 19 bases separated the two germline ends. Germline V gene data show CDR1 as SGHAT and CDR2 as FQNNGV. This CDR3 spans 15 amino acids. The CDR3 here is CASRLVLPGGTEAFF. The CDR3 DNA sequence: TGTGCCAGCAGGTTGGTCTTACCGGGAGGAACTGAAGCTTTCTTT.

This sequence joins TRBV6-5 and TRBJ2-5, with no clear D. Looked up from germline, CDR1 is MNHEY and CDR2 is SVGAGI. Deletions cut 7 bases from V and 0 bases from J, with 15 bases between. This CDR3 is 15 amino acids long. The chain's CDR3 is CASTPWRKDQETQYF. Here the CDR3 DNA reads TGTGCCAGCACTCCCTGGCGGAAGGACCAAGAGACCCAGTACTTC.

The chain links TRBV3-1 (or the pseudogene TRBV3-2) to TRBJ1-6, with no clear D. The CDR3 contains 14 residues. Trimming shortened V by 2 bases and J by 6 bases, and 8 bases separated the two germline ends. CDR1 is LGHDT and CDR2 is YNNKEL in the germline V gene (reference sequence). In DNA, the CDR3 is TGTGCCAGCAGCCAAACAAGTATTAATTCACCCCTCCACTTT. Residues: CASSQTSINSPLHF.

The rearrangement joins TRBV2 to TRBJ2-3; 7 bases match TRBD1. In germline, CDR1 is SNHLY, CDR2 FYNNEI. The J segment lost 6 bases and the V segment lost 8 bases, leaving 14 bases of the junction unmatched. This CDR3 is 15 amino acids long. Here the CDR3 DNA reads TGTGCCAGCGGACAGACAGGGACCCTTGGTGATACGCAGTATTTT. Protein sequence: CASGQTGTLGDTQYF.

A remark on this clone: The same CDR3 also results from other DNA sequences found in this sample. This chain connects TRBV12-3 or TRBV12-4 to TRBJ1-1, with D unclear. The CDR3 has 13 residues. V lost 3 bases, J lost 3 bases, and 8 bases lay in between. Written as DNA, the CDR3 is TGTGCCAGCAGTTTTTACGGGGACACTGAAGCTTTCTTT. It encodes CASSFYGDTEAFF.

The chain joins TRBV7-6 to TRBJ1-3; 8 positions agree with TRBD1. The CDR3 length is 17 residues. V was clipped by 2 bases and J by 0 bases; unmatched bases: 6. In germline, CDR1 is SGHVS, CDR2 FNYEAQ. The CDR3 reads CASSLMTGASSGNTIYF. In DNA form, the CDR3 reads TGTGCCAGCAGCTTAATGACAGGGGCTTCCTCTGGAAACACCATATATTTT.

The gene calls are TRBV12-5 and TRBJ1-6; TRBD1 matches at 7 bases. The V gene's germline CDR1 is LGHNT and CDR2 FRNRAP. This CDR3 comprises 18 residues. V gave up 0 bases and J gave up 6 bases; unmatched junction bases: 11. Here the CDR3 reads CASGLVLGGPSVNSPLHF. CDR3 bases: TGTGCTAGTGGTTTGGTACTAGGGGGCCCATCAGTTAATTCACCCCTCCACTTT.

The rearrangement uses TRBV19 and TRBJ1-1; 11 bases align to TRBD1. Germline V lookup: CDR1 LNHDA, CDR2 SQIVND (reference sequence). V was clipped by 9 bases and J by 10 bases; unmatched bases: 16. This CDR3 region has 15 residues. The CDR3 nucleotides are TGTGCCAGAAAGGTTGGACAGGGGGCTTTTTATGGAGCTTTCTTT. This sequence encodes CARKVGQGAFYGAFF.

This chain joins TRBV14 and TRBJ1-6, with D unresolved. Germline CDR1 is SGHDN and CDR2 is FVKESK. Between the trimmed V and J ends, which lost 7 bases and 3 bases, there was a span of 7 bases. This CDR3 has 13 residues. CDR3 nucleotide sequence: TGTGCCAGCACGGGTTACTATAATTCACCCCTCCACTTT. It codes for CASTGYYNSPLHF. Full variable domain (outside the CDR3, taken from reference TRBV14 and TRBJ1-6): EAGVTQFPSHSVIEKGQTVTLRCDPISGHDNLYWYRRVMGKEIKFLLHFVKESKQDESGMPNNRFLAERTGGTYSTLKVQPAELEDSGVYFCASTGYYNSPLHFGNGTRLTVT.

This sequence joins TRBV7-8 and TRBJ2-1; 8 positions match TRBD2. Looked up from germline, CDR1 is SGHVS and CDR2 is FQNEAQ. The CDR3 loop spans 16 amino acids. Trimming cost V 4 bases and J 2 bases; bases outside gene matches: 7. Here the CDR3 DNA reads TGTGCCAGCAGCTCCGGGGGGGCCTACACCTACAATGAGCAGTTCTTC. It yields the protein CASSSGGAYTYNEQFF. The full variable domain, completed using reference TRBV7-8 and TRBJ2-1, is GAGVSQSPRYKVAKRGQDVALRCDPISGHVSLFWYQQALGQGPEFLTYFQNEAQLDKSGLPSDRFFAERPEGSVSTLKIQRTQQEDSAVYLCASSSGGAYTYNEQFFGPGTRLTVL.

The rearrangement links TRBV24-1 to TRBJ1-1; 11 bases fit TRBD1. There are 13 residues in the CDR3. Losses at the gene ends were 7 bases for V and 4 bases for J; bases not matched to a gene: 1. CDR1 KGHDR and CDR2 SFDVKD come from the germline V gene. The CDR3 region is CATRGTGGTEAFF. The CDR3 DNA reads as TGTGCCACCAGAGGGACAGGGGGCACTGAAGCTTTCTTT.